This T cell receptor (beta chain) was observed in a study of technical replicates of blood from several donors. CDR3 length: 16 residues. V was pared by 1 base and J by 0 bases, with 10 bases between. The germline gives CDR1 SEHNR, CDR2 FQNEAQ (reference sequence). Using immunoSEQ multiplex PCR, the repertoire was profiled, and TCRdb retains in-frame clones only, with some absent. The sample consists of around 29,000 clones, about 92% of them appearing once. The receptor was isolated from a human donor in good health. Some clones in this sample may be carry-over from other donors' samples. The sequenced sample was PBMCs. The chain couples TRBV7-9 to TRBJ1-5; D gene unclear. The CDR3 region is CASSLDPGRSNQPQHF. The CDR3 region has the DNA TGTGCCAGCAGCTTAGACCCGGGTCGTAGCAATCAGCCCCAGCATTTT. The complete variable domain, with remaining parts taken from reference TRBV7-9 and TRBJ1-5, reads DTGVSQNPRHKITKRGQNVTFRCDPISEHNRLYWYRQTLGQGPEFLTYFQNEAQLEKSRLLSDRFSAERPKGSFSTLEIQRTEQGDSAMYLCASSLDPGRSNQPQHFGDGTRLSIL.